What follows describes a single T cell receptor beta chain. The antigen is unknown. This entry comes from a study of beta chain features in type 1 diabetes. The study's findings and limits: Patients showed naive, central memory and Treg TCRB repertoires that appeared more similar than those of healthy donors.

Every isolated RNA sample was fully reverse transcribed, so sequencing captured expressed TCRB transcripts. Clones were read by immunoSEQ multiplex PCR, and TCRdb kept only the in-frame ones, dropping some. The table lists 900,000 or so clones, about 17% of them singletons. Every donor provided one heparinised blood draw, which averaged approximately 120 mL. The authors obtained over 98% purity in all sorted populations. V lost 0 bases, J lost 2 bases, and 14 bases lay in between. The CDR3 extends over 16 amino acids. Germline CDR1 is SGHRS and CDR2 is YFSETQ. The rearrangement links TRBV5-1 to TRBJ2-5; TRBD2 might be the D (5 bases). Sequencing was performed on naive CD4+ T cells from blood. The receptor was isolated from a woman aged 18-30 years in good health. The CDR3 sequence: CASSLAGQLGQETQYF. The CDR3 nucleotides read TGCGCCAGCAGCTTGGCTGGGCAACTAGGACAAGAGACCCAGTACTTC.